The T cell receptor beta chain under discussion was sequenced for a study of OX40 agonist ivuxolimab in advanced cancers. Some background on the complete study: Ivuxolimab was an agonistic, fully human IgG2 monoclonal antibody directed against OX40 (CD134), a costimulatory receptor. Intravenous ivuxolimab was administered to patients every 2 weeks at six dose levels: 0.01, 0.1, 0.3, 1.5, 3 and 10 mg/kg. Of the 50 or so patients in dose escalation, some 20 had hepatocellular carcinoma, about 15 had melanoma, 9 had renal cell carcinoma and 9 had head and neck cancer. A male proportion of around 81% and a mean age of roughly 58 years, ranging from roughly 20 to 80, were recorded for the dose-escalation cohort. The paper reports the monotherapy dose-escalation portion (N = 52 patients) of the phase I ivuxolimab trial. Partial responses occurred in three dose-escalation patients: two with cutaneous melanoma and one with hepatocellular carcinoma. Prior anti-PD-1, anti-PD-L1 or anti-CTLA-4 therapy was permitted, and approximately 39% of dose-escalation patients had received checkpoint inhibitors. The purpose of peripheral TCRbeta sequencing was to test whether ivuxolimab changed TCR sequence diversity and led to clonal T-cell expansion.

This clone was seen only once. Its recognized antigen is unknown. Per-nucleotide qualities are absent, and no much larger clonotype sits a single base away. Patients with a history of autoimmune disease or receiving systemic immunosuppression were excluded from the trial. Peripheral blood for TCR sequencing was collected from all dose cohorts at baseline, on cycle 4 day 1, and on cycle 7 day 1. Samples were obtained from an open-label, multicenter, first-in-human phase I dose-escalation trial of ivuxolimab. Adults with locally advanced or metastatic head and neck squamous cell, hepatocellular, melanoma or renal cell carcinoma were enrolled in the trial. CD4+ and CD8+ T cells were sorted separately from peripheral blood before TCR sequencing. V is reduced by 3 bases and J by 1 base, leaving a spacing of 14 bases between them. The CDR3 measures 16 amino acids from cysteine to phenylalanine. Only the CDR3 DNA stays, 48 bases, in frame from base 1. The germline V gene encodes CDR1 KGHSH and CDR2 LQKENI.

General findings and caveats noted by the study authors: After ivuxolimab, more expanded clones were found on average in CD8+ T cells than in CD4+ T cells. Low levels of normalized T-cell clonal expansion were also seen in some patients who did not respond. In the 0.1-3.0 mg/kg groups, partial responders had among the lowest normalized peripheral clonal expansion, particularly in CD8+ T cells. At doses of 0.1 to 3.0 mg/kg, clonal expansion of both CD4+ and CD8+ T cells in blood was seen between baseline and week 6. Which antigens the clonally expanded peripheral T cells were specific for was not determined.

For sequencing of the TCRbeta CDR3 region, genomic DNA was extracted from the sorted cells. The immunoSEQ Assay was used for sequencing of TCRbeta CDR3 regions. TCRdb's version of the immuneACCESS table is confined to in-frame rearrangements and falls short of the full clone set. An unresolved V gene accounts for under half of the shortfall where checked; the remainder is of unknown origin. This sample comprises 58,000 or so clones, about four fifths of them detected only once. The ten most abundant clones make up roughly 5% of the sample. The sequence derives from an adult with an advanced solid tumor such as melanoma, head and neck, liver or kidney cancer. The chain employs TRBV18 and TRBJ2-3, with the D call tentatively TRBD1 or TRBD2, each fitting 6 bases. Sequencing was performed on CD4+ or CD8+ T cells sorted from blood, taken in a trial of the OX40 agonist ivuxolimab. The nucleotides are TGTGCCAGCTCACCTCCGGGGGCAGGGGGCACAGATACGCAGTATTTT. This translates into CASSPPGAGGTDTQYF.